The sample holds one count of the clone carrying this TCR beta chain. CD45RO-negative CD8 cells positively selected for CCR7 made up the naive population, which excluded terminally differentiated effector memory CD45RA+ cells. The source of the sample is a study of shared clonotypes between healthy human individuals. Overall study: Each donor had three CD4 naive, three CD4 memory, two CD8 naive and one CD8 memory plate.

Data came from immunoSEQ multiplex PCR; TCRdb stores just in-frame clones and leaves some out. The data contain around 2,000,000 clones, about 95% of them singletons. The sequenced sample consisted of naive CD8+ T cells sorted from blood. This clonotype originated in a man aged 18 to 35 in good health.

The CDR3 DNA sequence: TGTGCCAGCAGCCTGCGGACTAGCGGGAGTGGTACCGGGGAGCTGTTTTTT. Translating it yields CASSLRTSGSGTGELFF. The V gene is TRBV9, the J gene TRBJ2-2; 13 bases agree with TRBD2. The CDR3 length is 17 residues. V lost 4 bases to trimming and J lost 5 bases; unmatched junction nucleotides: 8. The germline gives CDR1 SGDLS, CDR2 YYNGEE.